The 32 T cell receptor beta chains below all came from one sample that was sequenced in a study of cytomegalovirus exposure and HLA in healthy donors. In the PCR, 60 Vbeta and 13 Jbeta primers were used. Generated by immunoSEQ multiplex PCR, the TCRdb table keeps only in-frame clones and is missing some. In the table there are about 200,000 clones, approximately 70% of which are singletons. The sequenced sample consisted of PBMCs. The receptors come from a man aged 40-49 years in good health and CMV-seropositive.

This chain uses TRBV28 with TRBJ2-7; 7 nucleotides match TRBD1. V gave up 2 bases and J gave up 4 bases; unmatched junction bases: 8. This CDR3 spans 15 amino acids. Germline V CDR1 and CDR2: MDHEN, SYDVKM. The CDR3 here is CASSLPQQGLYEQYF. In nucleotides, the CDR3 is TGTGCCAGCAGTTTACCACAACAGGGGTTGTACGAGCAGTACTTC. The variable domain in full, completed from reference TRBV28 and TRBJ2-7, reads DVKVTQSSRYLVKRTGEKVFLECVQDMDHENMFWYRQDPGLGLRLIYFSYDVKMKEKGDIPEGYSVSREKKERFSLILESASTNQTSMYLCASSLPQQGLYEQYFGPGTRLTVT.

The rearrangement links TRBV9 to TRBJ2-3; D call uncertain. The CDR3 extends over 15 amino acids. Germline V lookup: CDR1 SGDLS, CDR2 YYNGEE. The V gene lost 1 base and the J gene lost 2 bases, with 11 bases spanning the gap. CDR3 sequence reads: CASSVISSPTDTQYF. In DNA form, the CDR3 reads TGTGCCAGCAGCGTAATCTCTAGTCCCACAGATACGCAGTATTTT.

Regarding this clone: A read error may produce the germline difference seen at one junction end. The chain is built from TRBV7-9 and TRBJ1-1; 9 bases fit TRBD1. Germline CDR1 SEHNR, CDR2 FQNEAQ (reference sequence). The CDR3 has 15 residues. The CDR3 here is CSSSLSGDRGGTAFF. CDR3 DNA: TGTTCCAGCAGCCTCTCTGGAGACAGGGGGGGTACGGCTTTCTTT.

The CDR3 region is CASSLYGSNQPQHF. The CDR3 DNA sequence: TGTGCCAGCAGTTTATACGGGAGCAATCAGCCCCAGCATTTT. This chain uses TRBV27 with TRBJ1-5; D gene unclear. Germline CDR1 MNHEY, CDR2 SMNVEV (reference sequence). V gave up 1 base and J gave up 1 base, with 5 bases separating them. The CDR3 covers 14 residues.

Points on this clone: Other DNA sequences in this specimen translate into the identical CDR3. The rearrangement joins TRBV11-1 to TRBJ2-2, with 12 bases that match TRBD2. V was clipped by 5 bases and J by 3 bases; unmatched bases: 10. This CDR3 comprises 18 residues. From germline, CDR1 is SGHAT and CDR2 FQDESV (reference sequence). The CDR3 sequence: CASSTGGLAGPYTGELFF. CDR3 coding DNA: TGTGCCAGCAGCACAGGAGGACTAGCGGGGCCCTACACCGGGGAGCTGTTTTTT. The complete variable domain, with remaining parts taken from reference TRBV11-1 and TRBJ2-2, reads EAEVAQSPRYKITEKSQAVAFWCDPISGHATLYWYRQILGQGPELLVQFQDESVVDDSQLPKDRFSAERLKGVDSTLKIQPAELGDSAMYLCASSTGGLAGPYTGELFFGEGSRLTVL.

This clone was counted only a few times. The rearrangement uses TRBV19 and TRBJ1-6; D not resolved. V was shortened by 3 bases and J by 0 bases, with 6 bases between the two germline ends. The CDR3 sequence is 15 residues long. The germline gives CDR1 LNHDA, CDR2 SQIVND (reference sequence). The CDR3 sequence: CASSIQDSYNSPLHF. Written as DNA, the CDR3 is TGTGCCAGTAGTATCCAGGACTCCTATAATTCACCCCTCCACTTT.

V and J are TRBV7-8 and TRBJ1-3; no reliable D call. The CDR3 has 11 residues. In germline, CDR1 is SGHVS, CDR2 FQNEAQ. V shed 3 bases and J shed 7 bases, with 4 bases lying between them. The CDR3 loop reads CASSFSNTIYF. The CDR3 nucleotides are TGTGCCAGCAGCTTTAGTAACACCATATATTTT.

The chain is built from TRBV7-9 and TRBJ2-7; 10 bases line up with TRBD1. J lost 5 bases, V lost 5 bases, and 9 bases had no gene match. The CDR3 totals 15 residues. Germline CDR1 is SEHNR and CDR2 is FQNEAQ (reference sequence). The CDR3 bases are TGTGCCAGCAGCCCGGGACAGGGGAGCGCCCACGAGCAGTACTTC. The encoded protein is CASSPGQGSAHEQYF.

A few counts support this clone. The chain uses TRBV27 and TRBJ1-6, with 7 bases aligning to TRBD1. CDR1 is MNHEY, CDR2 SMNVEV, per germline (reference sequence). This CDR3 region has 15 residues. J lost 7 bases, V lost 5 bases, and 8 bases had no gene match. CDR3 protein: CASSLTGVQNSPLHF. CDR3 bases: TGTGCCAGCAGTCTAACAGGGGTCCAAAATTCACCCCTCCACTTT.

V gene TRBV13 combines with J gene TRBJ1-2, with TRBD1 matching 7 bases. CDR3 size: 13 residues. In germline, CDR1 is PRHDT, CDR2 FYEKMQ (reference sequence). The trim removed 1 base at V and 9 bases at J, leaving 5 bases unmatched. The CDR3 nucleotides read TGTGCCAGCAGCTTAGAGACAGGGTTGAGCTACACCTTC. Translating gives CASSLETGLSYTF.

This clone was counted a single time. This chain connects TRBV6-5 to TRBJ1-6, with 8 bases matching TRBD1. V lost 2 bases and J lost 6; bases outside the gene matches: 3. Germline CDR1 MNHEY, CDR2 SVGAGI. CDR3 size: 15 residues. CDR3 bases: TGTGCCAGCAGTTACGGCAGGGGGCTTAATTCACCCCTCCACTTT. Encoded protein: CASSYGRGLNSPLHF.

This clone was seen only once. The CDR3 nucleotides are TGTGCCAGCAGCTTGGGATGGGGCCCGAACACTGAAGCTTTCTTT. This sequence encodes CASSLGWGPNTEAFF. This rearrangement joins TRBV5-4 to TRBJ1-1; a possible D gene is TRBD1 (5 bases). CDR1 and CDR2 from the germline V gene are SGHNT and YYREEE (reference sequence). This CDR3 comprises 15 residues. The V gene lost 0 bases and the J gene lost 1 base, with 10 bases spanning the gap.

A few counts support this clone. The chain employs TRBV10-3 and TRBJ1-5; D might be TRBD1 (6 bases). CDR1 and CDR2 (germline): ENHRY, SYGVKD. The CDR3 runs to 14 residues. V was pared by 6 bases and J by 7 bases, with 16 bases between. In nucleotides, the CDR3 is TGTGCCATCAGACAAGGGGGGGTAGGACAGCCCCAGCATTTT. Its protein is CAIRQGGVGQPQHF.

The chain recombines TRBV9 with TRBJ1-4; TRBD1 agrees at 7 bases. Germline V gene data show CDR1 as SGDLS and CDR2 as YYNGEE. Trimming removed 0 bases from V and 3 bases from J; junction bases left unmatched: 5. This CDR3 has 16 amino acids. In DNA, the CDR3 is TGTGCCAGCAGCGTAGCTGGGACAGAACCTAATGAAAAACTGTTTTTT. Protein product: CASSVAGTEPNEKLFF.

V gene TRBV27 combines with J gene TRBJ1-1; D call uncertain. The CDR3 loop spans 11 amino acids. The germline gives CDR1 MNHEY, CDR2 SMNVEV (reference sequence). V lost 5 bases, J lost 11 bases, and 12 bases lay in between. DNA of the CDR3: TGTGCCAGCAGTGGAGGGTGGGATGCTTTCTTT. Encoded protein: CASSGGWDAFF.

The chain couples TRBV7-9 to TRBJ2-2; TRBD2 aligns across 9 bases. V dropped 5 bases and J dropped 5; count of bases not matched to a gene: 9. This CDR3 comprises 16 residues. Germline V CDR1 and CDR2: SEHNR, FQNEAQ (reference sequence). CDR3 bases: TGTGCCAGCAGCCCCAAAGCGGGGGGCTTAACCGGGGAGCTGTTTTTT. This sequence encodes CASSPKAGGLTGELFF.

This sequence joins TRBV15 and TRBJ1-1; the D gene is possibly TRBD1 (5 bases). Per the germline V gene, CDR1 is LNHNV and CDR2 is YYDKDF (reference sequence). The CDR3 extends over 15 amino acids. V shed 4 bases and J shed 5 bases, with 17 bases lying between them. CDR3 DNA: TGTGCCACCAGCATGGGGCGTGGGTTTGGAACTGAAGCTTTCTTT. Translating it yields CATSMGRGFGTEAFF.

The genes are TRBV6-5 and TRBJ1-1, with D uncertain. The CDR3 loop spans 15 amino acids. Germline CDR1 and CDR2: MNHEY and SVGAGI. V was pared by 0 bases and J by 1 base, with 9 bases between. CDR3 protein: CASSYSRVQNTEAFF. Here the CDR3 DNA reads TGTGCCAGCAGTTACTCGAGGGTTCAGAACACTGAAGCTTTCTTT.

This chain links TRBV29-1 with TRBJ2-5, with a weak D call TRBD1 (6 bases). CDR1 is SQVTM, CDR2 ANQGSEA, per germline. The CDR3 runs 13 residues. V lost 3 bases and J 5 bases, leaving 13 bases between the germline ends. The CDR3 spells CSVETGGGETQYF. Written as DNA, the CDR3 is TGCAGCGTTGAGACAGGCGGTGGGGAGACCCAGTACTTC.

The J gene is TRBJ1-2, the V gene TRBV9; a possible D gene is TRBD1 (6 bases). V was pared by 4 bases and J by 4 bases, with 17 bases between. Per germline, CDR1 SGDLS and CDR2 YYNGEE. This CDR3 has 15 residues. Written as DNA, the CDR3 is TGTGCCAGCAGCCCATACAGGGTCCCGGGCTATGGCTACACCTTC. Its protein is CASSPYRVPGYGYTF.

This chain connects TRBV15 to TRBJ2-1; no definite D call. Germline V gene sequence: CDR1 LNHNV, CDR2 YYDKDF (reference sequence). The ends were cut back, 0 bases at V and 4 bases at J, with 7 bases in the middle. CDR3 length: 14 residues. CDR3 bases: TGTGCCACCAGCAGAGAGACTGAGTACAATGAGCAGTTCTTC. Amino acids: CATSRETEYNEQFF.

This clone was recorded once. The V call is TRBV27, the J call TRBJ1-5; tentatively, D is TRBD1 (5 bases). The CDR3 has 17 residues. CDR1 MNHEY and CDR2 SMNVEV come from the germline V gene (reference sequence). V was cut by 1 base and J by 1 base, with 14 bases left in between. The CDR3 loop is CASSLYGGGVSNQPQHF. CDR3 sequence (DNA): TGTGCCAGCAGTTTATATGGCGGAGGGGTAAGCAATCAGCCCCAGCATTTT.

This chain links TRBV15 with TRBJ2-7; 7 bases are a match to TRBD2. The CDR3 extends over 15 amino acids. CDR1 and CDR2 (germline): LNHNV, YYDKDF (reference sequence). With 0 bases clipped from V and 3 bases from J, the junction kept 5 bases outside the gene matches. The CDR3 bases are TGTGCCACCAGCAGAGATCAAGGGGAGGGCTACGAGCAGTACTTC. Its protein is CATSRDQGEGYEQYF.

This chain joins TRBV5-4 and TRBJ1-2; TRBD1 is a possible D gene (6 bases). V lost 5 bases, J lost 6 bases, and 17 bases lay in between. There are 14 residues in the CDR3. CDR1 is SGHNT, CDR2 YYREEE, per germline (reference sequence). CDR3 coding DNA: TGTGCCAGCAGAAGACAGGCGTCTTCGCATGGCTACACCTTC. Translating it yields CASRRQASSHGYTF.

The rearrangement links TRBV27 to TRBJ1-6, with a weak D call TRBD1 (6 bases). This CDR3 is 14 amino acids long. V shed 6 bases and J shed 4 bases, with 10 bases lying between them. Germline CDR1 and CDR2: MNHEY and SMNVEV (reference sequence). This chain's CDR3 is CASRGGRYNSPLHF. CDR3 coding DNA: TGTGCCAGCAGAGGGGGAAGGTATAATTCACCCCTCCACTTT.

This clone is a singleton in its sample. The V call is TRBV5-1, the J call TRBJ2-3; 8 bases are shared with TRBD2. J was trimmed by 3 bases and V by 3 bases; bases with no gene match: 9. The CDR3 extends over 16 amino acids. Germline CDR1 is SGHRS and CDR2 is YFSETQ. The CDR3 nucleotides are TGCGCCAGCAGCTCTACTGCGGGGGGAGTGACAGATACGCAGTATTTT. This gives the protein CASSSTAGGVTDTQYF.

A few counts support this clone. Written as DNA, the CDR3 is TGCGCCAGCAGCCAAGTGACAACAGCCTACGAGCAGTACTTC. It yields the protein CASSQVTTAYEQYF. The rearrangement links TRBV4-1 to TRBJ2-7; D uncertain. The V gene lost 1 base and the J gene lost 2 bases, with 9 bases spanning the gap. This CDR3 is 14 amino acids long. The germline V gene encodes CDR1 MGHRA and CDR2 YSYEKL.

The table lists this clone with a few counts. Other DNA sequences of this sample code for an identical CDR3. The V and J genes are TRBV4-1 and TRBJ2-3; TRBD1 might be the D (6 bases). The CDR3 runs 14 residues. V lost 2 bases and J 0 bases, leaving 6 bases between the germline ends. Germline values: CDR1 MGHRA, CDR2 YSYEKL. DNA of the CDR3: TGCGCCAGCAGCCAAAGGGGGAGCACAGATACGCAGTATTTT. The encoded protein is CASSQRGSTDTQYF.

The chain is built from TRBV10-1 and TRBJ2-7; 8 bases map to TRBD1. After removal of 4 bases from V and 2 bases from J, the junction contained 7 bases not matched to a gene. Germline CDR1 reads WNHNN; CDR2 reads SYGVQD (reference sequence). The CDR3 length is 15 residues. In nucleotides, the CDR3 is TGCGCCAGCAGTGGAATGGGACAGGTTGCCTACGAGCAGTACTTC. Its translation: CASSGMGQVAYEQYF.

This chain uses TRBV19 with TRBJ2-7; 10 nucleotides agree with TRBD2. This CDR3 has 15 residues. The V gene end was trimmed by 5 bases and the J gene end by 2 bases; junction bases not matched to a gene: 6. Germline V gene lookup returns CDR1 LNHDA and CDR2 SQIVND (reference sequence). The CDR3 DNA is TGTGCCAGTAGTCCGTACCTAGCGGGGGCCTACGAGCAGTACTTC. It specifies CASSPYLAGAYEQYF.

This clone was seen a few times. This rearrangement joins TRBV15 to TRBJ2-2; 9 bases are shared with TRBD2. Trimming took 3 bases from V and 2 from J; bases not matched to a gene: 4. In germline, CDR1 is LNHNV, CDR2 YYDKDF (reference sequence). This CDR3 is 16 amino acids long. The DNA of the CDR3 is TGTGCCACCAGCAGGATAGCGGGGGAAAACACCGGGGAGCTGTTTTTT. This gives the protein CATSRIAGENTGELFF.

A remark on this clone: The same CDR3 arises from other DNA sequences in this sample as well. This chain links TRBV19 with TRBJ2-7; TRBD1 matches 10 bases. Trimming at V came to 6 bases and at J to 2 bases, leaving 4 bases not matched to a gene. The CDR3 has 14 residues. Germline CDR1 and CDR2: LNHDA and SQIVND (reference sequence). Here the CDR3 DNA reads TGTGCCAGTAGCCCGGGACAGGGGACCTACGAGCAGTACTTC. Residues: CASSPGQGTYEQYF.